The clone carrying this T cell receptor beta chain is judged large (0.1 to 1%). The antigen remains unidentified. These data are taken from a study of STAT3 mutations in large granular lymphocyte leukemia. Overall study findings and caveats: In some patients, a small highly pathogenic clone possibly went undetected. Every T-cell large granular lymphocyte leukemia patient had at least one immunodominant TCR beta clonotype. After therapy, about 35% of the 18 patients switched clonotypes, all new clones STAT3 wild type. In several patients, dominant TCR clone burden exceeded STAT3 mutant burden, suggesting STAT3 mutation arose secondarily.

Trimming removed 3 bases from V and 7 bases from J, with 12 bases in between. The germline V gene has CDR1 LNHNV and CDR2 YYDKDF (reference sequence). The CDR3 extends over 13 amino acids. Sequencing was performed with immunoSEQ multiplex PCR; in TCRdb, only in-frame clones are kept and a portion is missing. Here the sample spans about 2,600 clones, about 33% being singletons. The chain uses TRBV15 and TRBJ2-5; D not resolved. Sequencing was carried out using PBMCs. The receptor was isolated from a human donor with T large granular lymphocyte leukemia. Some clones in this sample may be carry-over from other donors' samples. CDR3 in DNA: TGTGCCACCAGCAGCCGAACTTGGGGGACCCAGTACTTC. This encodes CATSSRTWGTQYF.